This is a list of T cell receptor beta chains from one sample in a study of Ad26.COV2.S vaccination and SARS-CoV-2 variants. TCRdb's table, derived via immunoSEQ multiplex PCR, lists solely in-frame clones and lacks some. The sample lists about 440,000 clones, roughly 87% seen once, with around 4.5% in the top ten. Sequencing used peripheral blood, obtained in a trial of Ad26.COV2.S vaccine versus placebo. Source of these receptors: a person aged 18-60 years who received the Ad26.COV2.S COVID-19 vaccine or a placebo. Both conserved end residues are part of each CDR3. Each record gives: CDR3 length, J gene, V gene, CDR3 protein.

13 | TRBJ1-4 | TRBV5-1 | CASSVYGQEKLFF
18 | TRBJ2-3 | TRBV2 | CASHRTSGSLGDTDTQYF
14 | TRBJ1-1 | TRBV19 | CASSSRQGNTEAFF
19 | TRBJ2-1 | TRBV4-1 | CASSQEGVAGGSSYNEQFF
17 | TRBJ2-1 | TRBV7-2 | CASSLVPSGSSADEQFF
16 | TRBJ2-2 | TRBV12-5 | CASGLDRPSNTGELFF
13 | TRBJ2-7 | TRBV6-5 | CASRSRDSYEQYF
11 | TRBJ2-7 | TRBV6-2/TRBV6-3 | CASSGDGEQYF
15 | TRBJ2-1 | TRBV25-1 | CASRREGQSYNEQFF
13 | TRBJ2-1 | TRBV11-3 | CASSSDSNQIKFF
12 | TRBJ1-4 | TRBV19 | CASSIVGGKLFF
14 | TRBJ2-7 | TRBV7-8 | CASSLVRSSYEQYF
12 | TRBJ2-2 | TRBV3-1/TRBV3-2 | CASSQLDGELFF
12 | TRBJ2-7 | TRBV5-6 | CASSSRGYEQYF
15 | TRBJ2-1 | TRBV6-2/TRBV6-3 | CASSYSDSPYNEQFF
17 | TRBJ1-2 | TRBV29-1 | CSVVGGQGLEVGYGYTF
15 | TRBJ1-6 | TRBV20-1 | CSASGQGEVGSPLHF
15 | TRBJ2-5 | TRBV19 | CASRTGGLYQETQYF
15 | TRBJ2-1 | TRBV19 | CASSLAASSYNEQFF
15 | TRBJ1-3 | TRBV18 | CASSPPSGMGNTIYF
14 | TRBJ1-5 | TRBV6-5 | CASSDWSPHQPQHF
17 | TRBJ2-2 | TRBV7-7 | CASSAKRAGTNTGELFF